The 6 T cell receptor beta chains reported below all come from one sample, sequenced in a study of CD8+CD57+ T cells in acquired aplastic anemia. Patients who underwent sequencing had shown CD8+CD57+ cell expansion by flow cytometry. It was genomic DNA that served as the template for profiling TCR beta VDJ and CDR3. TCRdb redid the calling of the reads with MiXCR, one entry per CDR3 protein. The sample consists of a few hundred thousand distinct CDR3 sequences, approximately 33% of them appearing once. The sequenced sample consisted of sorted CD4+, CD8+, or CD8+CD57+ T cells (not recorded which) from PBMCs. Source of these receptors: a human donor with aplastic anemia.

This clonotype occurred many times. The junction departs from the called germline gene at one end, perhaps through a read error. The chain uses TRBV7-9 and TRBJ2-5, with D possibly TRBD2 on 6 matching bases. This CDR3 has 14 residues. Germline-derived CDR1 and CDR2 are SEHNR and FQNEAQ (reference sequence). CDR3 nucleotides: TGTGCTAGCAGCTTAGCGGAGGGGTTAGAGACCCAGTACTTC. It codes for CASSLAEGLETQYF.

At least ten counts were recorded for this clonotype. Without the conserved terminal phenylalanine or tryptophan, this CDR3 likely stems from a read error. The DNA is left out, because the CDR3 cannot be placed on it with certainty; the CDR3 is given as TCRdb lists it. The CDR3 loop reads CASSRQRGGLRG. The chain has TRBV2 and TRBJ1-6; TRBD1 was called by the table and not checked on the DNA. The CDR3 spans 12 amino acids, including both terminal residues. The V gene's germline CDR1 is SNHLY and CDR2 FYNNEI.

The V and J genes are TRBV19 and TRBJ1-2; D not resolved. Germline V gene sequence: CDR1 LNHDA, CDR2 SQIVND (reference sequence). Trimming took off 11 bases at V and 10 bases at J, with 26 bases between the two ends. The CDR3 has 14 residues. CDR3 DNA sequence: TGTGCCTTACAATTGGGCACTAACTATGGTGACTACACCTTC. It yields the protein CALQLGTNYGDYTF.

This clonotype was detected only a few times. This chain uses TRBV20-1 with TRBJ2-7, with D perhaps TRBD1 or TRBD2 (5 bases each). V was pared by 3 bases and J by 0 bases, with 24 bases between. The CDR3 has 18 amino acids. Germline V gives CDR1 DFQATT, CDR2 SNEGSKA (reference sequence). This CDR3 is CSASPTLPGTQSSYEQYF. CDR3 DNA: TGCAGTGCTAGCCCCACTCTGCCCGGGACCCAGAGCTCCTACGAGCAGTACTTC.

This clonotype was detected ten times or more. V is TRBV13 and J is TRBJ1-2; D not certain. The CDR3 has 13 residues. The V end lost 3 bases, the J end lost 7 bases, and 12 bases lay between the germline ends. Germline lookup yields CDR1 PRHDT and CDR2 FYEKMQ (reference sequence). CDR3 amino acids: CASSFRESGGYTF. Written as DNA, the CDR3 is TGTGCCAGCAGCTTTAGGGAGAGTGGTGGCTACACCTTC.

This sequence joins TRBV5-5 and TRBJ2-7, with D unclear. Germline loops: CDR1 SGHKS, CDR2 YYEKEE (reference sequence). Trimming stripped 3 bases from V and 2 bases from J, with 18 bases between. This CDR3 is 16 amino acids long. DNA of the CDR3: TGTGCCAGCAGCTCGACCGAGACACCCCTCACCTACGAGCAGTACTTC. Its protein is CASSSTETPLTYEQYF.